The 16 T cell receptor beta chains reported below all come from one sample, sequenced in a study of early T cells in non-severe SARS-CoV-2 infection (dated by TCRdb to 2020 to 2023). The library was prepared using 5' RACE. Sequencing took place on a NextSeq 500. The raw public data were reprocessed by TCRdb itself: fastp quality trimming at Q25, MiXCR clonotype calling, in-frame beta chains only. Each CDR3 protein gets just one entry, which takes the most common genes and DNA from the rows behind it. A total of tens of thousands of distinct CDR3 sequences appear in this sample, about 6% of them only once. The top ten constitute about 5% of the sample. Sequencing used whole blood. All receptors derive from an adult who was a healthcare worker with PCR-confirmed SARS-CoV-2 infection or an uninfected control (not recorded which).

This clonotype was observed a handful of times. The V call is TRBV19, the J call TRBJ2-7; no firm D call. Germline values: CDR1 LNHDA, CDR2 SQIVND (reference sequence). Trimming left V 1 base short and J 0 bases short, with 10 bases between. This CDR3 has 15 residues. The CDR3 DNA sequence: TGTGCCAGTAGTATAGGGTGGCGGAGCTCCTACGAGCAGTACTTC. Translating it yields CASSIGWRSSYEQYF. Variable domain in full (rest from reference TRBV19 and TRBJ2-7): DGGITQSPKYLFRKEGQNVTLSCEQNLNHDAMYWYRQDPGQGLRLIYYSQIVNDFQKGDIAEGYSVSREKKESFPLTVTSAQKNPTAFYLCASSIGWRSSYEQYFGPGTRLTVT.

This clonotype was detected ten times or more. V gene TRBV6-1 combines with J gene TRBJ2-1, with 7 bases identical to TRBD1. CDR1 is MNHNS and CDR2 is SASEGT in the germline V gene. Trimming at V came to 3 bases and at J to 2 bases, leaving 7 bases not matched to a gene. The CDR3 consists of 16 residues. The CDR3: CASSDSQGVTYNEQFF. CDR3 nucleotide sequence: TGTGCCAGCAGTGATTCTCAGGGGGTCACCTACAATGAGCAGTTCTTC.

This clonotype has ten or more counts. The rearrangement joins TRBV7-6 to TRBJ1-5, with 9 bases aligning to TRBD1. V shed 5 bases and J 2 bases; nucleotides not matched to a gene: 13. The CDR3 is 18 amino acids. Germline V gives CDR1 SGHVS, CDR2 FNYEAQ. The CDR3 reads CASSPVMPDRGGNQPQHF. As DNA, the CDR3 is TGTGCCAGCAGCCCCGTTATGCCGGACAGGGGAGGCAATCAGCCCCAGCATTTT.

Many counts were recorded for this clonotype. The rearrangement joins TRBV7-6 to TRBJ2-7; D ambiguous. The germline V gene has CDR1 SGHVS and CDR2 FNYEAQ. The CDR3 totals 12 residues. V was shortened by 1 base and J by 4 bases, with 5 bases between the two germline ends. DNA for the CDR3: TGTGCCAGCAGCTTAGGAGCGTACGAGCAGTACTTC. Translation: CASSLGAYEQYF.

This clonotype qualifies as medium-sized (0.01 to 0.1%). The DNA for the CDR3 is TGTGCCAGCAGCGAACAGGGGACAGCAACTAATGAAAAACTGTTTTTT. Amino acids: CASSEQGTATNEKLFF. This chain links TRBV7-9 with TRBJ1-4; 7 nucleotides match TRBD1. J was trimmed by 0 bases and V by 5 bases; bases with no gene match: 6. The CDR3 runs to 16 residues. The V gene's germline CDR1 is SEHNR and CDR2 FQNEAQ (reference sequence).

This chain uses TRBV7-8 with TRBJ2-1; TRBD2 aligns across 10 bases. Germline values: CDR1 SGHVS, CDR2 FQNEAQ. J was trimmed by 0 bases and V by 8 bases; bases with no gene match: 10. The CDR3 length is 17 residues. The CDR3 sequence: CASLLAGGRSSYNEQFF. The CDR3 DNA follows: TGTGCCAGCTTATTAGCGGGGGGCCGAAGCTCCTACAATGAGCAGTTCTTC. The variable domain in full, completed from reference TRBV7-8 and TRBJ2-1, reads GAGVSQSPRYKVAKRGQDVALRCDPISGHVSLFWYQQALGQGPEFLTYFQNEAQLDKSGLPSDRFFAERPEGSVSTLKIQRTQQEDSAVYLCASLLAGGRSSYNEQFFGPGTRLTVL.

The chain is built from TRBV12-3 or TRBV12-4 and TRBJ1-5; maybe TRBD1 (6 bases). Trimming left V 5 bases short and J 0 bases short, with 8 bases between. The CDR3 has 14 amino acids. This CDR3 reads CASSRTDSNQPQHF. CDR3 nucleotide sequence: TGTGCCAGCAGTCGGACAGATAGCAATCAGCCCCAGCATTTT.

The V call is TRBV19, the J call TRBJ2-1; tentatively, D is TRBD2 (6 bases). V was clipped by 8 bases and J by 1 base, with 12 bases between them. The CDR3 length is 14 residues. Per the germline V gene, CDR1 is LNHDA and CDR2 is SQIVND (reference sequence). CDR3 bases: TGTGCCAGTCGAACTAGCCCTTCCTACAATGAGCAGTTCTTC. Protein: CASRTSPSYNEQFF.

The chain recombines TRBV11-3 with TRBJ2-7, with unresolved D. Germline-derived CDR1 and CDR2 are SGHNT and YENEEA. V was cut by 3 bases and J by 2 bases, with 11 bases left in between. There are 14 residues in the CDR3. CDR3 protein: CASSFSASTYEQYF. CDR3 bases: TGTGCCAGCAGCTTCTCCGCGTCAACCTACGAGCAGTACTTC.

This clonotype was seen many times. The V and J genes are TRBV10-3 and TRBJ2-1; 13 nucleotides line up with TRBD2. V was pared by 5 bases and J by 10 bases, with 5 bases of the junction left unmatched. This CDR3 is 14 amino acids long. The germline V gene has CDR1 ENHRY and CDR2 SYGVKD. The DNA for the CDR3 is TGTGCCATCAGTACTAGCGGGGGGGCTAACGAGCAGTTCTTC. Its protein is CAISTSGGANEQFF.

This clonotype was seen ten or more times. The V and J genes are TRBV14 and TRBJ2-7, with TRBD1 as a possible D gene (5 bases). V was shortened by 1 base and J by 3 bases, with 25 bases between the two germline ends. Germline V CDR1 and CDR2: SGHDN, FVKESK. The CDR3 totals 19 residues. The CDR3 sequence is CASSQVMASPPGQGYEQYF. The CDR3 DNA reads TGTGCCAGCAGCCAAGTGATGGCCAGTCCCCCCGGGCAGGGCTACGAGCAGTACTTC.

This clonotype was observed many times. The V call is TRBV7-2, the J call TRBJ2-1, with 7 bases identical to TRBD1. The V gene's germline CDR1 is SGHTA and CDR2 FQGNSA. The CDR3 has 12 amino acids. Trimming removed 5 bases from V and 8 bases from J; junction bases left unmatched: 3. CDR3 in DNA: TGTGCCAGCAGCCCACAGGGGTATGAGCAGTTCTTC. It yields the protein CASSPQGYEQFF.

In its sample, this clonotype was seen many times. This CDR3 reads CASSLRLAGVFGQFF. In DNA form, the CDR3 reads TGTGCCAGCAGCTTACGCCTAGCGGGAGTGTTTGGGCAGTTCTTC. The chain combines TRBV5-8 with TRBJ2-1; 10 bases agree with TRBD2. Trimming cost V 2 bases and J 12 bases; bases outside gene matches: 11. The length of the CDR3 is 15 residues. In germline, CDR1 is SGHTS, CDR2 YDEGEE.

Ten or more counts support this clonotype. The J gene is TRBJ2-5, the V gene TRBV24-1, with TRBD2 as a possible D gene (5 bases). Trimming removed 1 base at V and 2 bases at J, with 13 bases between. The CDR3 consists of 16 residues. Germline CDR1 is KGHDR and CDR2 is SFDVKD. CDR3 loop: CATSDLSERLQETQYF. In DNA form, the CDR3 reads TGTGCCACCAGTGATTTATCCGAGCGGTTGCAAGAGACCCAGTACTTC.

This clonotype was recorded many times. This chain joins TRBV6-6 and TRBJ1-6, with D tentatively TRBD1 (6 bases). Looked up from germline, CDR1 is MNHNY and CDR2 is SVGAGI (reference sequence). The length of the CDR3 is 22 residues. Trimming removed 4 bases from V and 0 bases from J, with 28 bases in between. CDR3 loop: CASSFRSHRATGLSSYNSPLHF. CDR3 DNA: TGTGCCAGCAGTTTTCGATCGCACAGGGCCACGGGTCTTAGCTCCTATAATTCACCCCTCCACTTT.

The table lists this clonotype with many counts. The chain carries TRBV7-3 and TRBJ2-1, with 12 bases aligning to TRBD2. The V gene's germline CDR1 is SGHTA and CDR2 FQGTGA. J lost 5 bases, V lost 1 base, and 3 bases had no gene match. CDR3 length equals 16 residues. In DNA form, the CDR3 reads TGTGCCAGCAGCTTAAGACTAGCGGGAGATGACAATGAGCAGTTCTTC. Its translation is CASSLRLAGDDNEQFF.